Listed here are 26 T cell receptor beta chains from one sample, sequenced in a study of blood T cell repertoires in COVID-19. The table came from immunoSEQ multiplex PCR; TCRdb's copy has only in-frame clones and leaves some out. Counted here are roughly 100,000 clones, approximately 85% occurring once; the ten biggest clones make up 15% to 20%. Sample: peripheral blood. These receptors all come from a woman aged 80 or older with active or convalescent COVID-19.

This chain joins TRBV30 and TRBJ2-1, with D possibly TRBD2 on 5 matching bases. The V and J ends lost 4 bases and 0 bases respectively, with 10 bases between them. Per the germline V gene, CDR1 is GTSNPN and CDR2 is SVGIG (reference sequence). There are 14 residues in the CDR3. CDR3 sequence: CAWKLGTSYNEQFF. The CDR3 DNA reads TGTGCCTGGAAACTAGGCACCTCCTACAATGAGCAGTTCTTC.

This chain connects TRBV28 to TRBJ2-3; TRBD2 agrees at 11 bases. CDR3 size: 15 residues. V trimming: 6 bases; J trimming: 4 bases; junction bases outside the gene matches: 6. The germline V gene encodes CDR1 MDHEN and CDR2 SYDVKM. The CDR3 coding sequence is TGTGCCAGCAGCCTAGCGGGAGGAGGCGCAGATACGCAGTATTTT. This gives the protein CASSLAGGGADTQYF.

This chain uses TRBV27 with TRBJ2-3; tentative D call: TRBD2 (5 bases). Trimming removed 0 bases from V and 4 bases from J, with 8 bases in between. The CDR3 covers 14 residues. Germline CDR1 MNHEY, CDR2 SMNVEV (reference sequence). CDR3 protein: CASSLSRGADTQYF. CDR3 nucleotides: TGTGCCAGCAGTTTATCCCGGGGAGCAGATACGCAGTATTTT.

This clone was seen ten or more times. CDR3 bases: TGTGCCAGCAGCCAATCGTGGGAGGGCCGGGATACGCAGTATTTT. Protein sequence: CASSQSWEGRDTQYF. The chain combines TRBV16 with TRBJ2-3, with 7 positions matching TRBD2. V shed 0 bases, J shed 6 bases, and the junction held 6 bases outside the gene matches. The germline gives CDR1 KGHSY, CDR2 FQNENV. The CDR3 consists of 15 residues.

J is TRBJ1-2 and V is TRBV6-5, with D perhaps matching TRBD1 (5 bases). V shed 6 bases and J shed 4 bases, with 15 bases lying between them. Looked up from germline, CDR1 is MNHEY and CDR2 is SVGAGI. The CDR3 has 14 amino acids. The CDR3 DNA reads TGTGCCAGCAGCAACTCCGCTGGGGCCTATGGCTACACCTTC. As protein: CASSNSAGAYGYTF.

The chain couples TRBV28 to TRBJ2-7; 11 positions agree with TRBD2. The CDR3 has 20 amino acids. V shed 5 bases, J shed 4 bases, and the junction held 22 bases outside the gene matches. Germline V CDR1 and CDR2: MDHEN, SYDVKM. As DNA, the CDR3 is TGTGCCAGCAGTCCCGGGACTCCCCGGACTCTAGCGGGAGGAGGGTACGAGCAGTACTTC. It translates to CASSPGTPRTLAGGGYEQYF.

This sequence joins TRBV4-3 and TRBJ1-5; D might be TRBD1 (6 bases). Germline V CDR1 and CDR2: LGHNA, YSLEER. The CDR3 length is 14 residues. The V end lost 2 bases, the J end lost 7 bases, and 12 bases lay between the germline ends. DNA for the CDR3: TGCGCCAGCAGCCAATATACAGGGTACCAGCCCCAGCATTTT. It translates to CASSQYTGYQPQHF.

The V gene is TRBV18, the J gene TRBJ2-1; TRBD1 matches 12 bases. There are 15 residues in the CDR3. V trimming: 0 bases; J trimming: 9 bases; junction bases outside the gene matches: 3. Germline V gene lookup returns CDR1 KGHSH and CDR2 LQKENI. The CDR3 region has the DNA TGTGCCAGCTCACCACCGGGGACAGGGGGCTTTGAGCAGTTCTTC. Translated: CASSPPGTGGFEQFF.

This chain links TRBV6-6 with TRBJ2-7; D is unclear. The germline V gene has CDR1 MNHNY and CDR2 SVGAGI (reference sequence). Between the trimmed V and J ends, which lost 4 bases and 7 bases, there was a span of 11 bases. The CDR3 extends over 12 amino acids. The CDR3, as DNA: TGTGCCAGCAGTTCCCTTTCTAGGGAGCAGTACTTC. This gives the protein CASSSLSREQYF.

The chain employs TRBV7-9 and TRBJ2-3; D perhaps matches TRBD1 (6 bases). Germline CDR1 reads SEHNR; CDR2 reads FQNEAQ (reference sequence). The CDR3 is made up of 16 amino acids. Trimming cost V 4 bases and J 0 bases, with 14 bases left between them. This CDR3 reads CASSSPRGASTDTQYF. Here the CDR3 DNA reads TGTGCCAGCAGCTCCCCCAGGGGAGCTAGCACAGATACGCAGTATTTT.

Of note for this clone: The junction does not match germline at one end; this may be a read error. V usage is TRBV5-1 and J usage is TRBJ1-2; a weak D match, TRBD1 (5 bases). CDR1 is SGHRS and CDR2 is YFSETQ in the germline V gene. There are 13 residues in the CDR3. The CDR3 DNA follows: TGTGCCAGCAGCTTGACTCAGGGTTCCGGCTACACCTTC. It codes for CASSLTQGSGYTF.

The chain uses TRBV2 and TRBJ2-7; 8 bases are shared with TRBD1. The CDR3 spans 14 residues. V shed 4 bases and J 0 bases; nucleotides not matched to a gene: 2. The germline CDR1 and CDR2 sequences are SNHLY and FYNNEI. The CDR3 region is CASSVDRASYEQYF. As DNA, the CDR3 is TGTGCCAGCAGTGTGGACAGGGCCTCCTACGAGCAGTACTTC.

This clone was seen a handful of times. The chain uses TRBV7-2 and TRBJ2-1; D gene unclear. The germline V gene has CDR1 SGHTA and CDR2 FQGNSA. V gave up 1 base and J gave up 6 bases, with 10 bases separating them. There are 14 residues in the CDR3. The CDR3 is CASSLDRASNEQFF. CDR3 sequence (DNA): TGTGCCAGCAGCTTAGATCGAGCCTCCAATGAGCAGTTCTTC.

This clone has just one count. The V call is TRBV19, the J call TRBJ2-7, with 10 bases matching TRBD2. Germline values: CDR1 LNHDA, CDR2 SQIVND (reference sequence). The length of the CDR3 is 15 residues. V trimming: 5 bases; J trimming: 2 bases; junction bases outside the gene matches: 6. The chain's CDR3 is CASSLAGVRTYEQYF. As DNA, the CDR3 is TGTGCCAGTAGTCTAGCGGGAGTGAGGACCTACGAGCAGTACTTC.

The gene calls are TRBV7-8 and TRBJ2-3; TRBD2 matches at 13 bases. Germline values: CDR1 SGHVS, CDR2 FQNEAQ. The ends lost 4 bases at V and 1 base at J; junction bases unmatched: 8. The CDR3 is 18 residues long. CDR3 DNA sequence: TGTGCCAGCAGCTCCGGGACTAGCGGGACCCGTCGCACAGATACGCAGTATTTT. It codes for CASSSGTSGTRRTDTQYF.

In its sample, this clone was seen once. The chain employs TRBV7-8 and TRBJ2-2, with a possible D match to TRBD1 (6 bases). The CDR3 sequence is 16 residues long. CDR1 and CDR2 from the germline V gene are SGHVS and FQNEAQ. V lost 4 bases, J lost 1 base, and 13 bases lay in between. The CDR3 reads CASSSQGLGNTGELFF. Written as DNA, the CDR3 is TGTGCCAGCAGCTCACAGGGCCTAGGGAACACCGGGGAGCTGTTTTTT. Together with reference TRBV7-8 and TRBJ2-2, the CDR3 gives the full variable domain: GAGVSQSPRYKVAKRGQDVALRCDPISGHVSLFWYQQALGQGPEFLTYFQNEAQLDKSGLPSDRFFAERPEGSVSTLKIQRTQQEDSAVYLCASSSQGLGNTGELFFGEGSRLTVL.

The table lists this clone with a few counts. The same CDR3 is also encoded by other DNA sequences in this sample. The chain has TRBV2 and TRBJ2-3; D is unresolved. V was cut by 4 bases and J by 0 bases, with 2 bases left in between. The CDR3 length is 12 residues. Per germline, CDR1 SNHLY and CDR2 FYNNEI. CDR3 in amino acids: CASSASTDTQYF. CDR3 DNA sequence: TGTGCCAGCAGTGCAAGCACAGATACGCAGTATTTT.

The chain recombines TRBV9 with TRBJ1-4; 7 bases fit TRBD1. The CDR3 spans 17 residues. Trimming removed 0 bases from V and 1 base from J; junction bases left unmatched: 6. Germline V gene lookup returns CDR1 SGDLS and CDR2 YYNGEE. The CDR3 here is CASSVGKGARTNEKLFF. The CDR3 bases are TGTGCCAGCAGCGTAGGGAAGGGGGCGAGAACTAATGAAAAACTGTTTTTT. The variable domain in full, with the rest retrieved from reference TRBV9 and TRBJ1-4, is DSGVTQTPKHLITATGQRVTLRCSPRSGDLSVYWYQQSLDQGLQFLIQYYNGEERAKGNILERFSAQQFPDLHSELNLSSLELGDSALYFCASSVGKGARTNEKLFFGSGTQLSVL.

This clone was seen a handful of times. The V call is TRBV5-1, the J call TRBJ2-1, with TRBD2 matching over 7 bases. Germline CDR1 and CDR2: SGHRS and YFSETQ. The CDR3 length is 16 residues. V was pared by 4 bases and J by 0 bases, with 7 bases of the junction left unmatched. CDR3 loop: CASSPGAGNSYNEQFF. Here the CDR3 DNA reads TGCGCCAGCAGCCCCGGAGCGGGAAACTCCTACAATGAGCAGTTCTTC.

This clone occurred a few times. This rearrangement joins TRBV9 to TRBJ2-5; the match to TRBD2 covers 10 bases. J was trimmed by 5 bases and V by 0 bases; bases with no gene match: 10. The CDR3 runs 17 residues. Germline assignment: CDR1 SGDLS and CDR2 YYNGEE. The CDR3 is CASSVGLSGRAFETQYF. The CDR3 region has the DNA TGTGCCAGCAGCGTAGGGTTGAGCGGGAGGGCCTTCGAGACCCAGTACTTC.

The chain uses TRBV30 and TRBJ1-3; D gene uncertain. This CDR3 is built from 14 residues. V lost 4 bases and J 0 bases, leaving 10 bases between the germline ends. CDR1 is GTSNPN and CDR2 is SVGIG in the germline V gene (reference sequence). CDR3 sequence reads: CAWTPGSSGNTIYF. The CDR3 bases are TGTGCCTGGACACCCGGGAGCTCTGGAAACACCATATATTTT. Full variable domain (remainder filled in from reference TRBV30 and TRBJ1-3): SQTIHQWPATLVQPVGSPLSLECTVEGTSNPNLYWYRQAAGRGLQLLFYSVGIGQISSEVPQNLSASRPQDRQFILSSKKLLLSDSGFYLCAWTPGSSGNTIYFGEGSWLTVV.

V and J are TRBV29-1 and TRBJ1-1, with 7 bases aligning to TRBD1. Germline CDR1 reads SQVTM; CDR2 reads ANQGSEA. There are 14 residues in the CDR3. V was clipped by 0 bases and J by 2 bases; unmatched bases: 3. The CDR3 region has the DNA TGCAGCGTTGAAGATTACAGGGGCAACACTGAAGCTTTCTTT. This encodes CSVEDYRGNTEAFF. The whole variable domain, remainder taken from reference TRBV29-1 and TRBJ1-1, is SAVISQKPSRDICQRGTSLTIQCQVDSQVTMMFWYRQQPGQSLTLIATANQGSEATYESGFVIDKFPISRPNLTFSTLTVSNMSPEDSSIYLCSVEDYRGNTEAFFGQGTRLTVV.

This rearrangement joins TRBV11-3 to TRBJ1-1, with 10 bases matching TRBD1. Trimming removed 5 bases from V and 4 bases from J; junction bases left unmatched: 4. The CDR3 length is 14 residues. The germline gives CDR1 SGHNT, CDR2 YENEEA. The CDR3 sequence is CASSLRQGATEAFF. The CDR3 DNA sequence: TGTGCCAGCAGCCTCCGACAGGGGGCCACTGAAGCTTTCTTT.

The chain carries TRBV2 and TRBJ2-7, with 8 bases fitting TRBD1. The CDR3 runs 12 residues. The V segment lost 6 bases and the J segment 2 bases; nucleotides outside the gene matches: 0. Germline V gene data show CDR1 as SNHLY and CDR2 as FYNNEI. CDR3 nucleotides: TGTGCCAGCAGACAGGGGGCCTACGAGCAGTACTTC. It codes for CASRQGAYEQYF.

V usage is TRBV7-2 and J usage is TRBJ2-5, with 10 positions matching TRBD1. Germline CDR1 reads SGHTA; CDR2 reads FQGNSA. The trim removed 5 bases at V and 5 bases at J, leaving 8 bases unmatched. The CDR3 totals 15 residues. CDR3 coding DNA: TGTGCCAGCAGCCTAGGCGGGACAGGGGTTGAGACCCAGTACTTC. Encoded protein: CASSLGGTGVETQYF.

The CDR3, as DNA: TGTGCCATCAGTACTGGGAACACTGAAGCTTTCTTT. Protein: CAISTGNTEAFF. The chain is built from TRBV10-3 and TRBJ1-1; no clear D gene. Deletions cut 5 bases from V and 1 base from J, with 5 bases between. In germline, CDR1 is ENHRY, CDR2 SYGVKD. The CDR3 runs 12 residues.